This entry is about one T cell receptor (beta chain). The antigen is not known. These data belong to a study of OX40 agonist ivuxolimab in advanced cancers. At the level of the study: Those treated in dose escalation had hepatocellular carcinoma, melanoma, renal cell cancer or head and neck cancer. Allowance was made for prior anti-PD-1, anti-PD-L1 or anti-CTLA-4 therapy, and 40% had some. Study-wide results and caveats: Averaging showed that CD8+ T cells had more expanded clones than CD4+ did.

Germline assignment: CDR1 SNHLY and CDR2 FYNNEI. V dropped 6 bases and J dropped 4 bases, with 9 bases sitting between them. This CDR3 has 12 residues. Clones were read by immunoSEQ multiplex PCR, and TCRdb kept only the in-frame ones, dropping some. This sample carries about 48,000 clones, 85% to 90% of them seen once, and the ten largest clones take less than 60%. The source material was CD4+ or CD8+ T cells sorted from blood, sampled in a trial of the OX40 agonist ivuxolimab. This sequence was found in an adult with an advanced solid tumor such as melanoma, head and neck, liver or kidney cancer. The rearrangement links TRBV2 to TRBJ1-1, with D possibly matching TRBD1 (5 bases). The CDR3 nucleotides are TGTGCCAGCAGGGAGGGGCCCACTGAAGCTTTCTTT. Translated, it gives CASREGPTEAFF. Filled out from reference TRBV2 and TRBJ1-1, the complete variable domain reads EPEVTQTPSHQVTQMGQEVILRCVPISNHLYFYWYRQILGQKVEFLVSFYNNEISEKSEIFDDQFSVERPDGSNFTLKIRSTKLEDSAMYFCASREGPTEAFFGQGTRLTVV.